This T cell receptor (beta chain) originates from a study of response to subunit inactivated influenza vaccine. Study observations and caveats: Authors suggested each seasonal influenza vaccination recruits few new T cells.

The CDR3 extends over 12 amino acids. Trimming stripped 3 bases from V and 6 bases from J, with 12 bases between. Germline lookup yields CDR1 DFQATT and CDR2 SNEGSKA (reference sequence). This clonotype was counted a few times. Its cognate antigen is unknown. TCRdb re-analysed the RT-PCR reads in MiXCR, keeping a single row per CDR3 protein. Of some 800,000 distinct CDR3 sequences listed, 21% were seen once; the top ten hold roughly a tenth. The starting material was PBMCs from blood, obtained 5 days after vaccination. This TCR was sampled from a man aged 50-59 years who received an inactivated influenza vaccine. V and J are TRBV20-1 and TRBJ2-7; D unclear. The chain's CDR3 is CSASLSPVEQYF. CDR3 DNA: TGCAGTGCTAGTCTTTCCCCTGTCGAGCAGTACTTC.